This T cell receptor (beta chain) was recorded in a study of vaccination effects on CD4 cells after COVID-19. Points from the study as a whole: Common cold coronavirus cross-reactivity was shown by only 1 of 255 vaccine-induced clones in healthy vaccinees.

There are 16 residues in the CDR3. The V segment lost 0 bases and the J segment 5 bases; nucleotides outside the gene matches: 8. The germline V gene has CDR1 SGDLS and CDR2 YYNGEE. In this sample, this clone turned up once. Its specificity is not known. ViraFEST used viral peptide pools to expand antigen-specific CD4+ T cells before sequencing. Following culture for ten to eleven days, CD4+ T cells were isolated. Vaccine administered to participants consisted of two doses of either BNT162b2 or mRNA-1273. All vaccine recipients tested negative for nucleocapsid antibodies and had never contracted SARS-CoV-2 infection. Here immunoSEQ multiplex PCR was the method, and the copy in TCRdb shows in-frame clones only, minus some. The data show tens of thousands of clones, around 80% seen once.

The chain recombines TRBV9 with TRBJ1-1; 9 nucleotides align to TRBD1. This TCR was recovered from a human donor who received a COVID-19 vaccine. The sample in question was CD4+ T cells from PBMCs cultured with HCoV-OC43 spike peptides, obtained after COVID-19 vaccination. Stated subset: HCoV-OC43 spike overlapping peptide pool stimulation. The CDR3 sequence is CASSVEVTGGWTEAFF. The CDR3 nucleotides are TGTGCCAGCAGCGTAGAGGTGACAGGGGGATGGACTGAAGCTTTCTTT. The variable domain in full, completed from reference TRBV9 and TRBJ1-1, reads DSGVTQTPKHLITATGQRVTLRCSPRSGDLSVYWYQQSLDQGLQFLIQYYNGEERAKGNILERFSAQQFPDLHSELNLSSLELGDSALYFCASSVEVTGGWTEAFFGQGTRLTVV.